Following are 21 T cell receptor beta chains from one sample sequenced in a study of cytomegalovirus exposure and HLA in healthy donors. The PCR employed 60 Vbeta primers together with 13 Jbeta primers. Sequenced by immunoSEQ multiplex PCR; TCRdb stores in-frame clones only, minus some. The table lists some 110,000 clones, 80% to 90% of them singletons. The specimen was PBMCs. The source of these receptors is a woman aged 30 to 39 in good health and CMV-seronegative.

CDR3 DNA sequence: TGTGCCAGCAGTGCCCTCGGGGGCACTGAAGCTTTCTTT. Its protein product is CASSALGGTEAFF. V and J are TRBV2 and TRBJ1-1; D is possibly TRBD1 (5 bases). Trimming stripped 4 bases from V and 4 bases from J, with 10 bases between. This CDR3 is built from 13 residues. Germline loops: CDR1 SNHLY, CDR2 FYNNEI.

This chain connects TRBV7-3 to TRBJ2-2; 8 nucleotides align to TRBD2. Trimming took 5 bases from V and 5 from J; bases not matched to a gene: 7. Germline-derived CDR1 and CDR2 are SGHTA and FQGTGA. This CDR3 is 15 amino acids long. CDR3 sequence: CASSPGGGGTGELFF. In nucleotides, the CDR3 is TGTGCCAGCAGCCCGGGGGGGGGCGGGACCGGGGAGCTGTTTTTT.

This rearrangement joins TRBV4-1 to TRBJ1-1, with 7 bases fitting TRBD1. The V and J ends lost 5 bases and 2 bases, in that order; junction bases with no gene match: 14. Germline-derived CDR1 and CDR2 are MGHRA and YSYEKL. CDR3 length: 17 residues. The CDR3 DNA reads as TGCGCCAGCAGCATACGATCATCCGGGACAGTAAACACTGAAGCTTTCTTT. Encoded protein: CASSIRSSGTVNTEAFF.

This clone has a single count. The genes are TRBV2 and TRBJ2-1; weak D call: TRBD1 (6 bases). The CDR3 extends over 15 amino acids. Germline CDR1 and CDR2: SNHLY and FYNNEI. The ends were cut back, 0 bases at V and 3 bases at J, with 9 bases in the middle. The CDR3 reads CASSEATGSYNEQFF. The CDR3 nucleotides are TGTGCCAGCAGTGAAGCAACAGGGAGCTACAATGAGCAGTTCTTC.

The CDR3 DNA reads as TGTGCCACCAGCAGAGACGAGGTCAATCAGCCCCAGCATTTT. It encodes CATSRDEVNQPQHF. V and J are TRBV15 and TRBJ1-5; no clear D. V gave up 0 bases and J gave up 3 bases, with 6 bases separating them. Germline V CDR1 and CDR2: LNHNV, YYDKDF (reference sequence). CDR3 length equals 14 residues.

The CDR3 sequence is CASSTGNTEAFF. Written as DNA, the CDR3 is TGTGCCAGCAGTACCGGGAACACTGAAGCTTTCTTT. This chain joins TRBV5-6 and TRBJ1-1; unclear D gene. Germline CDR1 reads SGHDT; CDR2 reads YYEEEE. V was trimmed by 5 bases and J by 1 base, leaving 6 bases between them. The CDR3 totals 12 residues.

The chain combines TRBV5-1 with TRBJ2-1; 8 bases align to TRBD1. The CDR3 is 15 residues long. V shed 4 bases and J 4 bases; nucleotides not matched to a gene: 7. The germline gives CDR1 SGHRS, CDR2 YFSETQ. The CDR3 DNA reads TGCGCCAGCAGCGCCCAGGGGGCCTCGTACAATGAGCAGTTCTTC. Translated: CASSAQGASYNEQFF.

This clone was counted between two and nine times. The gene calls are TRBV27 and TRBJ1-3, with 8 bases that match TRBD1. With V trimmed by 6 bases and J by 4 bases, 5 bases remained unmatched. Germline V gives CDR1 MNHEY, CDR2 SMNVEV (reference sequence). CDR3 length equals 14 residues. The CDR3, as DNA: TGTGCCAGCAGCCCGACAGGGGCCGGAAACACCATATATTTT. This encodes CASSPTGAGNTIYF.

The chain joins TRBV7-3 to TRBJ1-6; 8 nucleotides agree with TRBD1. CDR3 length: 15 residues. CDR1 and CDR2 from the germline V gene are SGHTA and FQGTGA. The V and J ends lost 5 bases and 9 bases, in that order; junction bases with no gene match: 9. CDR3 DNA: TGTGCCAGCAGCGGCAGGGGGCGTATGCCTTCACCCCTCCACTTT. Its protein is CASSGRGRMPSPLHF.

The V gene is TRBV6-1, the J gene TRBJ2-4; tentative D call: TRBD2 (7 bases). Trimming pared 3 bases from V and 4 bases from J, leaving 19 bases between. CDR3 size: 17 residues. From germline, CDR1 is MNHNS and CDR2 SASEGT. CDR3 bases: TGTGCCAGCAGTGACCCGTGGAGGGGGGGACCAAAAAACATTCAGTACTTC. Protein sequence: CASSDPWRGGPKNIQYF.

This clone was observed once. The chain couples TRBV19 to TRBJ1-2; 8 nucleotides match TRBD1. CDR1 and CDR2 from the germline V gene are LNHDA and SQIVND (reference sequence). The CDR3 has 13 amino acids. J gave up 2 bases and V 9 bases, and 5 bases lay outside the gene matches. For the CDR3, the DNA is TGTGCCAGCCGGGACAGGAACAACTATGGCTACACCTTC. This codes for CASRDRNNYGYTF.

This clone has more than one count but fewer than ten. This chain connects TRBV18 to TRBJ2-5; 12 bases agree with TRBD2. CDR1 and CDR2 (germline): KGHSH, LQKENI. The CDR3 is 16 amino acids. Trimming removed 2 bases from V and 3 bases from J; junction bases left unmatched: 4. The CDR3 coding sequence is TGTGCCAGCTCACCAAGGCTAGCGGGAGGGAAAGAGACCCAGTACTTC. It encodes CASSPRLAGGKETQYF. The full variable domain, in which reference TRBV18 and TRBJ2-5 provide the parts outside the CDR3, is NAGVMQNPRHLVRRRGQEARLRCSPMKGHSHVYWYRQLPEEGLKFMVYLQKENIIDESGMPKERFSAEFPKEGPSILRIQQVVRGDSAAYFCASSPRLAGGKETQYFGPGTRLLVL.

This clone has just a few counts. This chain joins TRBV11-2 and TRBJ2-1; 10 nucleotides line up with TRBD2. Germline CDR1 SGHAT, CDR2 FQNNGV. J lost 10 bases, V lost 3 bases, and 9 bases had no gene match. The CDR3 spans 15 residues. CDR3 sequence: CASSFSGGAGEEQFF. The CDR3, as DNA: TGTGCCAGCAGCTTCAGCGGGGGGGCCGGAGAAGAGCAGTTCTTC.

This sequence joins TRBV6-5 and TRBJ2-1, with D unclear. CDR3 length equals 15 residues. Trimming stripped 7 bases from V and 4 bases from J, with 17 bases between. CDR1 MNHEY and CDR2 SVGAGI come from the germline V gene. CDR3 nucleotides: TGTGCCAGCAACCCTGAGGCTAAACTTTACAATGAGCAGTTCTTC. Its protein is CASNPEAKLYNEQFF.

Details on this clone: Mismatch with germline at one junction end may stem from a read error. The genes are TRBV18 and TRBJ2-3; 15 positions agree with TRBD2. Germline V gives CDR1 KGHSH, CDR2 LQKENI. This CDR3 region has 16 residues. The CDR3 DNA reads as TGTGCCAGCTCACCGGGACTAGCGGGGGGCACAAATACGCAGTATTTT. This sequence encodes CASSPGLAGGTNTQYF.

This chain joins TRBV14 and TRBJ2-2, with 8 bases lining up with TRBD1. The CDR3 covers 15 residues. Per the germline V gene, CDR1 is SGHDN and CDR2 is FVKESK. Trimming at V came to 5 bases and at J to 3 bases, leaving 5 bases not matched to a gene. CDR3 region: CASSLQGAYTGELFF. The CDR3 DNA follows: TGTGCCAGCAGCTTGCAGGGGGCGTACACCGGGGAGCTGTTTTTT.

The chain couples TRBV7-9 to TRBJ2-7; D possibly corresponds to TRBD2 (5 bases). This CDR3 has 12 residues. Trimming removed 5 bases at V and 9 bases at J, with 14 bases between. Germline CDR1 is SEHNR and CDR2 is FQNEAQ (reference sequence). This CDR3 is CASSPSLVGQYF. CDR3 sequence (DNA): TGTGCCAGCAGCCCTTCACTAGTCGGGCAGTACTTC.

The chain links TRBV18 to TRBJ2-3; tentative D call: TRBD1 (5 bases). Germline V lookup: CDR1 KGHSH, CDR2 LQKENI. The CDR3 runs 13 residues. Trimming removed 6 bases from V and 1 base from J, with 8 bases in between. Here the CDR3 reads CASSQGGTDTQYF. DNA for the CDR3: TGTGCCAGCTCGCAAGGGGGCACAGATACGCAGTATTTT.

The chain couples TRBV5-1 to TRBJ1-5; D remains ambiguous. Germline V gene lookup returns CDR1 SGHRS and CDR2 YFSETQ. Trimming took 3 bases from V and 3 from J, leaving 10 bases between them. The CDR3 has 14 residues. CDR3 nucleotides: TGCGCCAGCAGCTCAGAGGGTGACAATCAGCCCCAGCATTTT. It is translated as CASSSEGDNQPQHF.

V and J are TRBV5-5 and TRBJ2-5, with 9 bases identical to TRBD1. With V trimmed by 0 bases and J by 5 bases, 2 bases remained unmatched. The CDR3 loop spans 14 amino acids. CDR1 is SGHKS, CDR2 YYEKEE, per germline (reference sequence). The chain's CDR3 is CASSLDRGLETQYF. The DNA for the CDR3 is TGTGCCAGCAGCTTGGACAGGGGGCTTGAGACCCAGTACTTC.

V and J are TRBV5-6 and TRBJ2-5; D possibly corresponds to TRBD2 (6 bases). The CDR3 totals 15 residues. The germline V gene encodes CDR1 SGHDT and CDR2 YYEEEE. Trimming pared 1 base from V and 3 bases from J, leaving 13 bases between. Written as DNA, the CDR3 is TGTGCCAGCAGCTTGAGGAGACTAGGGAAAGAGACCCAGTACTTC. Its translation is CASSLRRLGKETQYF.